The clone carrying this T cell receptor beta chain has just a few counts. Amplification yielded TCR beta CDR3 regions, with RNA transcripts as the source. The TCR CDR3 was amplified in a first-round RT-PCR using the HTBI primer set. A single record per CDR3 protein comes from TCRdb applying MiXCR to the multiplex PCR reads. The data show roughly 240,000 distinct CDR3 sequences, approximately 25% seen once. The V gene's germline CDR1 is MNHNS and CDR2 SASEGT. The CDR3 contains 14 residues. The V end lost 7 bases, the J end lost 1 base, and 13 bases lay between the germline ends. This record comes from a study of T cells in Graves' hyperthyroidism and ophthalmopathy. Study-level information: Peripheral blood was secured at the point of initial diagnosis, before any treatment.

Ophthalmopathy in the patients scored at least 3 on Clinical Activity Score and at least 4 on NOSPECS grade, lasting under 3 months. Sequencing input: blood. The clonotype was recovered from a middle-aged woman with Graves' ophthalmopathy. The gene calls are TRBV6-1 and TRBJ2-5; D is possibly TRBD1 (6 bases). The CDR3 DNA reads TGTGCCAGCAAGACAGGACGGGCCCAAGAGACCCAGTACTTC. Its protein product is CASKTGRAQETQYF.